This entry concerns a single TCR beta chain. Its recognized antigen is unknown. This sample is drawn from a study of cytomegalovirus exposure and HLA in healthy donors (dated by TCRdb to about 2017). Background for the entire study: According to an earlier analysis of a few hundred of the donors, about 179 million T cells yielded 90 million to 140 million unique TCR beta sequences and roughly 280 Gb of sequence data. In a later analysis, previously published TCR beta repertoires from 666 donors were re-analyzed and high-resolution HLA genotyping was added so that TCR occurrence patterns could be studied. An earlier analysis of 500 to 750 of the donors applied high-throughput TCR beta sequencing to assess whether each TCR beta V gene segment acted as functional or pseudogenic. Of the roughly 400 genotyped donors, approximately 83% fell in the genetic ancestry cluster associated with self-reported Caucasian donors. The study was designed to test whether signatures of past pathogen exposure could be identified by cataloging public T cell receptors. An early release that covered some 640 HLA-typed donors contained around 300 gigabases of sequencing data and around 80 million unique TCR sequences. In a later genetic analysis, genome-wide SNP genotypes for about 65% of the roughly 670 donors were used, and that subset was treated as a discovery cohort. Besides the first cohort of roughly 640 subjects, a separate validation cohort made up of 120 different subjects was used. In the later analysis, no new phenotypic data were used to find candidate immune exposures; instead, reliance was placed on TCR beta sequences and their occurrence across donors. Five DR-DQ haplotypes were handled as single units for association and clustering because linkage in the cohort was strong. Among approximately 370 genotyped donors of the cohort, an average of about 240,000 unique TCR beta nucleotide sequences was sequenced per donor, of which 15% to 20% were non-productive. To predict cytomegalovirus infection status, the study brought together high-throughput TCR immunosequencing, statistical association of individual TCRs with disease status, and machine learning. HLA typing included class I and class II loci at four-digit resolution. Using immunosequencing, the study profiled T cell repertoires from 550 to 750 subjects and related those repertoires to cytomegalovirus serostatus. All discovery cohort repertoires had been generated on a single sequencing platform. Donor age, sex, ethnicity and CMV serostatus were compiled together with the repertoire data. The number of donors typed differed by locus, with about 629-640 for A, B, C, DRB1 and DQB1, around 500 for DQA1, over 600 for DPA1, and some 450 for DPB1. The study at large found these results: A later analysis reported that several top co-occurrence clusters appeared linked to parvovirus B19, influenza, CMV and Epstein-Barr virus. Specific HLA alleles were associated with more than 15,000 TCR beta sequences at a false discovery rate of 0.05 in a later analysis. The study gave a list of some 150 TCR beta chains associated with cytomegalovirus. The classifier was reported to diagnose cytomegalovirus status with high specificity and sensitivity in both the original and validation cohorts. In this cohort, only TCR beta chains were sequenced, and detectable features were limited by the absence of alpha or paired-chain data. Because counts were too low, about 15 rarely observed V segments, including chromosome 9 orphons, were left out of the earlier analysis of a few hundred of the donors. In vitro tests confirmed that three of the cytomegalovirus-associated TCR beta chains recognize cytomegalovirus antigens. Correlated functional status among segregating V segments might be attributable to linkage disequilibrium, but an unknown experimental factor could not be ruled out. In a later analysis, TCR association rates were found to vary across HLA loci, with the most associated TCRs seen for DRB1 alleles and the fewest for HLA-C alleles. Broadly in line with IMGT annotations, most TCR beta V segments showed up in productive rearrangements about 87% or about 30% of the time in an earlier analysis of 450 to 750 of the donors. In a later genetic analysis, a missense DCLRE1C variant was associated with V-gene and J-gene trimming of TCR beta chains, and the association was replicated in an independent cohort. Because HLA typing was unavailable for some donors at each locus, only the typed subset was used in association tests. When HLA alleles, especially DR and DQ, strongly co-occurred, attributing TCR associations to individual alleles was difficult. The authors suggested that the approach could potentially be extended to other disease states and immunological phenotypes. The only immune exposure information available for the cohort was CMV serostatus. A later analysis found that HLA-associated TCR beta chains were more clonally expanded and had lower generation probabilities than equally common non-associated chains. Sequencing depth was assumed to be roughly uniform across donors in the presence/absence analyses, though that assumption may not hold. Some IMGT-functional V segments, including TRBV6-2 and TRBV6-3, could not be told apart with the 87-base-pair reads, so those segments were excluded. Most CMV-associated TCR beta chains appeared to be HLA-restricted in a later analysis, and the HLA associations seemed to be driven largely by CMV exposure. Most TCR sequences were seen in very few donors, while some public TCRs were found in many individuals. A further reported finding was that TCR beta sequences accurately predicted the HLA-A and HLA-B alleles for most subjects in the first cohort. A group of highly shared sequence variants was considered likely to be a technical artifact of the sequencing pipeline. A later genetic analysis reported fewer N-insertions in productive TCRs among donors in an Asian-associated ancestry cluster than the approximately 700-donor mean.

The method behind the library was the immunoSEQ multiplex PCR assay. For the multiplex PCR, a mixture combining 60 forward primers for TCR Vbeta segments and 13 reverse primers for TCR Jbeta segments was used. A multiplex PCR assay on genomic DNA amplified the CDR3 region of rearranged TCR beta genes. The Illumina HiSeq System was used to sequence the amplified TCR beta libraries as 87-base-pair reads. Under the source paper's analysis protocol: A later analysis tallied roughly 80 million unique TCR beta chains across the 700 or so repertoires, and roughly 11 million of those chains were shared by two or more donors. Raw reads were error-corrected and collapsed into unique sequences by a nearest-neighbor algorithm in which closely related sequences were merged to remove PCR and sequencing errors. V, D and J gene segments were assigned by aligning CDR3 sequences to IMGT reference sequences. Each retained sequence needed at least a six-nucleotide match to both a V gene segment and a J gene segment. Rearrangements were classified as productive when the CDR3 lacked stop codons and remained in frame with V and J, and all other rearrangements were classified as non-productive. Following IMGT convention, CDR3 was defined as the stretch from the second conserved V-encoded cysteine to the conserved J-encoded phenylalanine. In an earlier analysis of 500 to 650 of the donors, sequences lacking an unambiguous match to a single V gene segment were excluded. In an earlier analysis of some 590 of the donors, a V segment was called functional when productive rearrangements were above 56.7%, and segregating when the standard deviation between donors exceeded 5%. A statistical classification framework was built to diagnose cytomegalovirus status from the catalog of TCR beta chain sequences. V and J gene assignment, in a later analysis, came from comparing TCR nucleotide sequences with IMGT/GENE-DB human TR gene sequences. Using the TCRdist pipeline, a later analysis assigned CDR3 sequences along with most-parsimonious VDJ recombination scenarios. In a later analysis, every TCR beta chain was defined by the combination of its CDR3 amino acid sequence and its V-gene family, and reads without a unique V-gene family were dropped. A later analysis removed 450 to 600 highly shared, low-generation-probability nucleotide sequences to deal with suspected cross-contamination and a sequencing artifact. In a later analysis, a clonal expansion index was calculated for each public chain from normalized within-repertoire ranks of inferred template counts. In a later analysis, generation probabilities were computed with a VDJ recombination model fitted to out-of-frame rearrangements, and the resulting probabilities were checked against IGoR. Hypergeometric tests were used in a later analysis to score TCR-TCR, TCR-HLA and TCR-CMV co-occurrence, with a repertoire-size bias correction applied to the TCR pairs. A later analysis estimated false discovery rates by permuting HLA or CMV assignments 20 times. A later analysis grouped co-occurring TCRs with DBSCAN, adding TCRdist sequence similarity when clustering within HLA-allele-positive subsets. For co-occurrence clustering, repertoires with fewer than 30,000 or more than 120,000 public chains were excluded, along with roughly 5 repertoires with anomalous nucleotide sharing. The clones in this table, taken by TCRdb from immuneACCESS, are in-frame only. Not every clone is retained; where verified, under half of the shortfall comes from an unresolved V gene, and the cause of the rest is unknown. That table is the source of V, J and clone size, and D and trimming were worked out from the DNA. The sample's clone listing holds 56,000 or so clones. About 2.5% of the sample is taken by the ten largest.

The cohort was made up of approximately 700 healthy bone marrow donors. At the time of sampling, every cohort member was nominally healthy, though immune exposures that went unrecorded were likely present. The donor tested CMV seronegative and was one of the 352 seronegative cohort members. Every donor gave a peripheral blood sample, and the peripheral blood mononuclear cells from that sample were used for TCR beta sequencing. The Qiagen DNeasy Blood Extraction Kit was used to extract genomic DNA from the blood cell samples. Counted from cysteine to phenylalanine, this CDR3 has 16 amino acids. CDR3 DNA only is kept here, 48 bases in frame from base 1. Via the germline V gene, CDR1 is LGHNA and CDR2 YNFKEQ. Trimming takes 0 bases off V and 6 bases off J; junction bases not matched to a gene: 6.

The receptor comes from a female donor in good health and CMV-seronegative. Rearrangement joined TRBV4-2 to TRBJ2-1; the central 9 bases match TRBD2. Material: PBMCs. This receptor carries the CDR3 CASSQEGGGASNEQFF. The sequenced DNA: TGTGCCAGCAGCCAAGAAGGCGGGGGGGCCAGCAATGAGCAGTTCTTC.